By share, the clone carrying this T cell receptor beta chain ranks as large. No antigen is known for it. These data are taken from a study of T cell responses to AZD1222 COVID-19 vaccine. Using immunoSEQ multiplex PCR, the repertoire was profiled, and TCRdb retains in-frame clones only, with some absent. This sample has 90,000 to 120,000 clones, with 75% to 95% found just once. Study conclusions and caveats: Most donors were white British and more were female, and clonal diversity was possibly underestimated.

V lost 5 bases and J lost 1; bases outside the gene matches: 16. Germline CDR1 MDHEN, CDR2 SYDVKM. The CDR3 is 19 amino acids. The rearrangement links TRBV28 to TRBJ2-3, with 9 bases that match TRBD1. The input for sequencing was peripheral blood, taken 28 days after the second AZD1222 dose. The sequence derives from an adult who received the AZD1222 COVID-19 vaccine. CDR3 nucleotides: TGTGCCAGCAGTCTCCCAGGGGACAGGGACTCCACCCGCACAGATACGCAGTATTTT. It specifies CASSLPGDRDSTRTDTQYF.